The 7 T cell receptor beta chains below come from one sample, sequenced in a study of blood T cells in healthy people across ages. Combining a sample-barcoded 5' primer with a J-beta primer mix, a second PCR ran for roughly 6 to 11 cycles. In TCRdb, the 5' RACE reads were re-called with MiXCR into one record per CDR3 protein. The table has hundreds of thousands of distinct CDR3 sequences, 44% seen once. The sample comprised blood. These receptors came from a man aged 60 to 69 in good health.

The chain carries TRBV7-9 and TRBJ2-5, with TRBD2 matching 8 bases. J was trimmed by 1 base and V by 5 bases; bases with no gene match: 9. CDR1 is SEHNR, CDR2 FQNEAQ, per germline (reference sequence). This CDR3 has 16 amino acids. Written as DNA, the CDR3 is TGTGCCAGCAGCATAACGGGAGGGGTAGTCCAAGAGACCCAGTACTTC. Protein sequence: CASSITGGVVQETQYF.

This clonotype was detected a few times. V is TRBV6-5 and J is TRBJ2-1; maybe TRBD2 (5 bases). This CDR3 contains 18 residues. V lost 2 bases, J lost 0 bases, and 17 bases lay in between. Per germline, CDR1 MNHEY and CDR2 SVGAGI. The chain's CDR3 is CASSYTPVPSSSYNEQFF. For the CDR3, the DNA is TGTGCCAGCAGTTACACCCCGGTACCTAGCAGCTCCTACAATGAGCAGTTCTTC.

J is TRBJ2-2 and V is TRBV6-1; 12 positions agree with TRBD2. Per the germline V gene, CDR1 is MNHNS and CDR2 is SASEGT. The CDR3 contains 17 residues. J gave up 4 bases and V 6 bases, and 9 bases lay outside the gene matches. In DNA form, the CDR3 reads TGTGCCAGCAGACGGCCCCTAGCGGGGGGGCCCACCGGGGAGCTGTTTTTT. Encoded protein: CASRRPLAGGPTGELFF.

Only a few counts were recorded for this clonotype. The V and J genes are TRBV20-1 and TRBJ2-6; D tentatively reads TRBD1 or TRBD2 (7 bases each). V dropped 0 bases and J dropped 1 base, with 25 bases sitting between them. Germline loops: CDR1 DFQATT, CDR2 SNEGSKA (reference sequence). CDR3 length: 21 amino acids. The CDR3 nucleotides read TGCAGTGCTAGAGACGAACAGAGCGGGACAGTGCTGTTATCTGGGGCCAACGTCCTGACTTTC. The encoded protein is CSARDEQSGTVLLSGANVLTF.

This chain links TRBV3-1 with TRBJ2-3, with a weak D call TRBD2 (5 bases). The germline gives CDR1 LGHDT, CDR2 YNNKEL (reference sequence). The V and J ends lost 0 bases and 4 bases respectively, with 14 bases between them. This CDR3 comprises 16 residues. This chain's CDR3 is CASSQDAGRVSDTQYF. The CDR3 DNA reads TGTGCCAGCAGCCAAGACGCGGGTAGAGTGTCAGATACGCAGTATTTT.

The CDR3 DNA reads as TGTGCCAGCCGACTGAGGTTTGAAGATACGCAGTATTTT. Amino acid sequence: CASRLRFEDTQYF. The rearrangement uses TRBV6-5 and TRBJ2-3; D gene uncertain. The germline gives CDR1 MNHEY, CDR2 SVGAGI. Trimming stripped 8 bases from V and 5 bases from J, with 14 bases between. The length of the CDR3 is 13 residues.

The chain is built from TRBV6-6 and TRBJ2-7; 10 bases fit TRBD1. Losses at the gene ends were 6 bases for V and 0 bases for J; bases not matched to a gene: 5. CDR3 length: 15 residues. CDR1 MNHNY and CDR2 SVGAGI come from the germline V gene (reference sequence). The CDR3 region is CASSRGQGSSYEQYF. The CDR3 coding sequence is TGTGCCAGCAGCCGGGGACAGGGGAGCTCCTACGAGCAGTACTTC.